This T cell receptor (beta chain) was found in a study of technical replicates of blood from a handful of donors. Using immunoSEQ multiplex PCR, the repertoire was profiled, and TCRdb retains in-frame clones only, with some absent. Of tens of thousands of clones listed, around nine tenths are singletons. Germline V gene data show CDR1 as MDHEN and CDR2 as SYDVKM. The CDR3 loop spans 14 amino acids. V was clipped by 3 bases and J by 7 bases; unmatched bases: 4. This sequence was found in a human donor in good health. The sequenced sample consisted of T cells isolated from PBMCs. The V call is TRBV28, the J call TRBJ1-5; 9 bases map to TRBD1. The CDR3 DNA reads TGTGCCAGCAGTTTGGGGACAGGGACGCAGCCCCAGCATTTT. It is translated as CASSLGTGTQPQHF.